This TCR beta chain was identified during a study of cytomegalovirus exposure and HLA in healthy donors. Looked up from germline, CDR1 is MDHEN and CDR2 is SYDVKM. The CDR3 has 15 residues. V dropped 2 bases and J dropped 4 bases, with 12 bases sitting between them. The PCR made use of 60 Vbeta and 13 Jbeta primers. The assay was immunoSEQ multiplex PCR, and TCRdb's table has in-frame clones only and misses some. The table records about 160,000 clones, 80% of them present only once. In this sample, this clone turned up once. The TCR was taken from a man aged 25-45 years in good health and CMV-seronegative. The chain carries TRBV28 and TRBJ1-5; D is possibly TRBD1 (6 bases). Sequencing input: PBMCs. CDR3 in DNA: TGTGCCAGCAGTTTAGGGTTCGGACAGAATCAGCCCCAGCATTTT. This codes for CASSLGFGQNQPQHF.